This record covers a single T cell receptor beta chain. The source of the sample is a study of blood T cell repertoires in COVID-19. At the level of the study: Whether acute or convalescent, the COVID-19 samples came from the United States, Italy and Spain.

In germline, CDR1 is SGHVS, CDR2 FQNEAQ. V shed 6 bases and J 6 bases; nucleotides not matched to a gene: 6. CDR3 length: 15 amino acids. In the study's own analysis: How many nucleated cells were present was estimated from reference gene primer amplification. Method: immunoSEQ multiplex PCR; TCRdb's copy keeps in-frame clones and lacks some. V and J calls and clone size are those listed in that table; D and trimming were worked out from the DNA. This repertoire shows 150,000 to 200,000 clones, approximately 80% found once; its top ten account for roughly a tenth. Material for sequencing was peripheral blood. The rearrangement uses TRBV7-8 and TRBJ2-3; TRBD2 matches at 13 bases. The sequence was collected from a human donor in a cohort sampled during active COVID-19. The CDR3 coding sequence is TGTGCCAGCAGACCCGGACTAGCGGGAGTGGATACGCAGTATTTT. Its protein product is CASRPGLAGVDTQYF. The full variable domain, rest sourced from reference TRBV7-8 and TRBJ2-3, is GAGVSQSPRYKVAKRGQDVALRCDPISGHVSLFWYQQALGQGPEFLTYFQNEAQLDKSGLPSDRFFAERPEGSVSTLKIQRTQQEDSAVYLCASRPGLAGVDTQYFGPGTRLTVL.